These 27 T cell receptor beta chains share one sample of origin, sequenced in a study of cytomegalovirus exposure and HLA in healthy donors. The table came from immunoSEQ multiplex PCR; TCRdb's copy has only in-frame clones and leaves some out. The table lists some 130,000 clones, about 88% of them singletons, with 1.4% in the top ten. The sample taken for sequencing was PBMCs. These receptors were obtained from a man aged 25 to 45 in good health and CMV-seronegative.

This clone was seen a handful of times. The chain employs TRBV27 and TRBJ1-1; perhaps TRBD1 as D (5 bases). Germline V CDR1 and CDR2: MNHEY, SMNVEV (reference sequence). The CDR3 has 13 residues. The ends were cut back, 6 bases at V and 6 bases at J, with 14 bases in the middle. Written as DNA, the CDR3 is TGTGCCAGCAGCGCCCAGGGTAAACCTGAAGCTTTCTTT. This sequence encodes CASSAQGKPEAFF.

This clone was seen just once. This chain uses TRBV5-5 with TRBJ2-5; D is possibly TRBD1 (5 bases). The germline CDR1 and CDR2 sequences are SGHKS and YYEKEE (reference sequence). Deletions cut 2 bases from V and 5 bases from J, with 19 bases between. CDR3 length equals 16 residues. CDR3 sequence: CASSFLVGPAGETQYF. CDR3 in DNA: TGTGCCAGCAGCTTTTTGGTGGGGCCGGCCGGGGAGACCCAGTACTTC.

The CDR3 here is CASSDSPGGNYGYTF. Here the CDR3 DNA reads TGTGCCAGCAGTGACTCGCCAGGGGGCAACTATGGCTACACCTTC. This chain joins TRBV6-4 and TRBJ1-2; TRBD1 matches at 8 bases. The length of the CDR3 is 15 residues. Trimming took 0 bases from V and 2 from J; bases not matched to a gene: 2. Germline V gene lookup returns CDR1 MRHNA and CDR2 SNTAGT.

This clone was seen just once. This specimen includes other DNA sequences encoding the same CDR3. This rearrangement joins TRBV30 to TRBJ1-1; D not resolved. V lost 4 bases and J 1 base, leaving 10 bases between the germline ends. Germline assignment: CDR1 GTSNPN and CDR2 SVGIG (reference sequence). The CDR3 sequence is 13 residues long. DNA of the CDR3: TGTGCCTGGACGACTCAAGGGAACACTGAAGCTTTCTTT. Its protein product is CAWTTQGNTEAFF.

This chain connects TRBV6-1 to TRBJ2-5; D remains ambiguous. The V gene lost 1 base and the J gene lost 4 bases, with 7 bases spanning the gap. Germline V CDR1 and CDR2: MNHNS, SASEGT. The CDR3 covers 13 residues. The CDR3 reads CASSEGGAETQYF. CDR3 bases: TGTGCCAGCAGTGAAGGTGGAGCAGAGACCCAGTACTTC.

This chain links TRBV11-2 with TRBJ2-5; 13 nucleotides match TRBD2. Trimming cost V 4 bases and J 4 bases; bases outside gene matches: 12. The CDR3 has 18 residues. Looked up from germline, CDR1 is SGHAT and CDR2 is FQNNGV. CDR3 loop: CASSYGLAGEGLGETQYF. The CDR3 DNA is TGTGCCAGCAGCTACGGACTAGCGGGAGAGGGCCTAGGAGAGACCCAGTACTTC.

The chain has TRBV4-3 and TRBJ2-1; 11 nucleotides match TRBD2. Germline CDR1 LGHNA, CDR2 YSLEER. Germline trimming cut 4 bases from V and 7 bases from J; bases unmatched to any gene: 9. The CDR3 extends over 16 amino acids. CDR3 DNA: TGCGCCAGCAGCCGGGGTACTAGCGGGAGAAGGAATGAGCAGTTCTTC. As protein: CASSRGTSGRRNEQFF.

CDR3 nucleotides: TGTGCCAGCAGCCAATGGGGCGAAAACAATCAGCCCCAGCATTTT. Its translation is CASSQWGENNQPQHF. The chain recombines TRBV16 with TRBJ1-5; D is perhaps TRBD1 (5 bases). Germline V lookup: CDR1 KGHSY, CDR2 FQNENV. V was trimmed by 1 base and J by 3 bases, leaving 10 bases between them. The CDR3 is made up of 15 amino acids.

The chain has TRBV30 and TRBJ2-2; the D is unclear. V was pared by 2 bases and J by 7 bases, with 5 bases between. The CDR3 length is 11 residues. CDR1 and CDR2 from the germline V gene are GTSNPN and SVGIG (reference sequence). The CDR3 loop reads CAWSPSGELFF. CDR3 bases: TGTGCCTGGAGTCCCAGCGGGGAGCTGTTTTTT. Together with reference TRBV30 and TRBJ2-2, the CDR3 gives the full variable domain: SQTIHQWPATLVQPVGSPLSLECTVEGTSNPNLYWYRQAAGRGLQLLFYSVGIGQISSEVPQNLSASRPQDRQFILSSKKLLLSDSGFYLCAWSPSGELFFGEGSRLTVL.

V is TRBV2 and J is TRBJ2-1, with D maybe TRBD2 (6 bases). The CDR3 covers 15 residues. CDR1 SNHLY and CDR2 FYNNEI come from the germline V gene. The V gene lost 6 bases and the J gene lost 4 bases, with 16 bases spanning the gap. CDR3 protein: CASRGNSGRYNEQFF. The CDR3 nucleotides are TGTGCCAGCAGGGGGAATAGCGGAAGATACAATGAGCAGTTCTTC.

The J gene is TRBJ2-7, the V gene TRBV5-5, with a weak D call TRBD1 (5 bases). The CDR3 extends over 14 amino acids. The germline V gene encodes CDR1 SGHKS and CDR2 YYEKEE (reference sequence). V lost 0 bases, J lost 1 base, and 8 bases lay in between. CDR3 sequence reads: CASSLVGHSYEQYF. The DNA of the CDR3 is TGTGCCAGCAGCTTGGTTGGACATTCCTACGAGCAGTACTTC.

The rearrangement uses TRBV5-1 and TRBJ2-5; D is undetermined. CDR1 and CDR2 from the germline V gene are SGHRS and YFSETQ. This CDR3 contains 14 residues. V dropped 0 bases and J dropped 5 bases, with 11 bases sitting between them. The CDR3 coding sequence is TGCGCCAGCAGCTTGGGTGGCCAGAGGGAGACCCAGTACTTC. Protein sequence: CASSLGGQRETQYF.

The chain employs TRBV14 and TRBJ1-2, with no clear D. The V end lost 0 bases, the J end lost 3 bases, and 8 bases lay between the germline ends. Germline CDR1 is SGHDN and CDR2 is FVKESK. This CDR3 comprises 14 residues. The CDR3: CASSQDAADYGYTF. In DNA, the CDR3 is TGTGCCAGCAGCCAAGATGCTGCAGACTATGGCTACACCTTC.

CDR3: CASSLAADTEAFF. The CDR3 nucleotides read TGTGCCAGCTCCCTTGCGGCTGACACTGAAGCTTTCTTT. The V call is TRBV18, the J call TRBJ1-1, with D uncertain. With 6 bases removed from V and 3 bases from J, the gap between germline ends came to 11 bases. Germline V CDR1 and CDR2: KGHSH, LQKENI. The CDR3 is made up of 13 amino acids.

This clone has a single count. The rearrangement links TRBV4-3 to TRBJ1-1; D not resolved. There are 15 residues in the CDR3. CDR1 and CDR2 from the germline V gene are LGHNA and YSLEER. Trimming removed 1 base from V and 0 bases from J, with 9 bases in between. This chain's CDR3 is CASSQGNSLNTEAFF. The CDR3, as DNA: TGCGCCAGCAGCCAAGGGAACAGCCTGAACACTGAAGCTTTCTTT.

The CDR3 sequence is CASSQVTGDYEQYF. The CDR3 DNA follows: TGCGCCAGCAGCCAAGTTACAGGGGACTACGAGCAGTACTTC. The rearrangement uses TRBV4-1 and TRBJ2-7; TRBD1 matches at 7 bases. This CDR3 comprises 14 residues. Germline V lookup: CDR1 MGHRA, CDR2 YSYEKL. J lost 3 bases, V lost 1 base, and 3 bases had no gene match.

This clone was observed a handful of times. The chain recombines TRBV6-4 with TRBJ1-1; TRBD1 matches 10 bases. V was clipped by 0 bases and J by 4 bases; unmatched bases: 5. Germline V gene data show CDR1 as MRHNA and CDR2 as SNTAGT. The CDR3 has 16 amino acids. In nucleotides, the CDR3 is TGTGCCAGCAGTGACTCGGGGACAGGGGAGATCACTGAAGCTTTCTTT. This encodes CASSDSGTGEITEAFF.

Only a few counts were recorded for this clone. The V call is TRBV6-1, the J call TRBJ2-7; TRBD1 aligns across 8 bases. V dropped 8 bases and J dropped 6; count of bases not matched to a gene: 6. Germline loops: CDR1 MNHNS, CDR2 SASEGT. This CDR3 is built from 12 residues. CDR3 sequence reads: CASRTGLLEQYF. CDR3 coding DNA: TGTGCCAGCCGGACAGGGCTTCTCGAGCAGTACTTC.

The chain joins TRBV5-1 to TRBJ1-1, with no clear D. The germline gives CDR1 SGHRS, CDR2 YFSETQ. With 4 bases removed from V and 4 bases from J, the gap between germline ends came to 14 bases. The CDR3 has 14 residues. Here the CDR3 reads CASSVAGPSTEAFF. CDR3 bases: TGCGCCAGCAGCGTTGCGGGTCCTTCCACTGAAGCTTTCTTT.

The genes are TRBV5-6 and TRBJ2-1, with TRBD1 identical over 7 bases. With 1 base clipped from V and 7 bases from J, the junction kept 8 bases outside the gene matches. Per germline, CDR1 SGHDT and CDR2 YYEEEE. The CDR3 is made up of 15 amino acids. For the CDR3, the DNA is TGTGCCAGCAGCTTGTTGGCAGGGGGTCGGAATGAGCAGTTCTTC. This encodes CASSLLAGGRNEQFF.

This clone was observed a single time. The V and J genes are TRBV5-4 and TRBJ2-2; 8 nucleotides match TRBD1. The trim removed 2 bases at V and 3 bases at J, leaving 3 bases unmatched. Germline V gene sequence: CDR1 SGHNT, CDR2 YYREEE (reference sequence). The CDR3 has 15 amino acids. The CDR3 reads CASSLGTGYTGELFF. The CDR3 region has the DNA TGTGCCAGCAGCTTAGGGACAGGATACACCGGGGAGCTGTTTTTT.

J is TRBJ2-7 and V is TRBV15; D possibly corresponds to TRBD1 (7 bases). From germline, CDR1 is LNHNV and CDR2 YYDKDF (reference sequence). The CDR3 totals 15 residues. With 0 bases removed from V and 1 base from J, the gap between germline ends came to 10 bases. The CDR3 region has the DNA TGTGCCACCAGCAGAGATCAGGGGGGATCCTACGAGCAGTACTTC. It specifies CATSRDQGGSYEQYF.

The chain links TRBV27 to TRBJ1-2, with D tentatively TRBD1 (5 bases). Germline CDR1 and CDR2: MNHEY and SMNVEV (reference sequence). CDR3 length: 16 residues. The germline V and J ends were trimmed by 2 bases and 5 bases, with 18 bases remaining between them. As DNA, the CDR3 is TGTGCCAGCAGTTTAACCGGGACGGAGGGGAGGTATGGCTACACCTTC. Its protein is CASSLTGTEGRYGYTF.

J is TRBJ2-1 and V is TRBV7-9; the D is unclear. Germline CDR1 and CDR2: SEHNR and FQNEAQ (reference sequence). This CDR3 is 14 amino acids long. V lost 5 bases to trimming and J lost 7 bases, with 15 bases between them. CDR3 protein: CASSQKTSGNEQFF. The CDR3 DNA sequence: TGTGCCAGCAGCCAAAAGACTTCTGGGAATGAGCAGTTCTTC. The whole variable domain, remainder taken from reference TRBV7-9 and TRBJ2-1, is DTGVSQNPRHKITKRGQNVTFRCDPISEHNRLYWYRQTLGQGPEFLTYFQNEAQLEKSRLLSDRFSAERPKGSFSTLEIQRTEQGDSAMYLCASSQKTSGNEQFFGPGTRLTVL.

The V and J genes are TRBV29-1 and TRBJ1-1; D gene ambiguous. The germline V gene has CDR1 SQVTM and CDR2 ANQGSEA. CDR3 size: 12 residues. Trimming removed 6 bases at V and 1 base at J, with 9 bases between. CDR3 amino acids: CSVDDTNTEAFF. CDR3 nucleotides: TGCAGCGTCGATGACACGAACACTGAAGCTTTCTTT.

The chain couples TRBV6-5 to TRBJ2-1; 9 bases map to TRBD1. In germline, CDR1 is MNHEY, CDR2 SVGAGI. The CDR3 length is 16 residues. V gave up 2 bases and J gave up 8 bases; unmatched junction bases: 10. The chain's CDR3 is CASSYPTRQGVHEQFF. Written as DNA, the CDR3 is TGTGCCAGCAGTTACCCAACCCGACAGGGGGTGCATGAGCAGTTCTTC.

The rearrangement uses TRBV6-5 and TRBJ1-2; maybe TRBD1 (5 bases). Germline V gene data show CDR1 as MNHEY and CDR2 as SVGAGI. Trimming cost V 5 bases and J 7 bases, with 17 bases left between them. This CDR3 spans 14 amino acids. The DNA of the CDR3 is TGTGCCAGCAGTCCGAAGGGGATGAGTATTGGCTACACCTTC. It specifies CASSPKGMSIGYTF.